The clone carrying this TCR beta chain showed up just a few times. The antigen is not known. The data belong to a study of cytomegalovirus exposure and HLA in healthy donors. Researchers ran the PCR with 60 Vbeta and 13 Jbeta primers. Under the authors' procedure: A follow-up analysis tallied 73 million or so unique TCR beta chains, roughly 11 million shared. Measured with immunoSEQ multiplex PCR; TCRdb has only the in-frame clones, and not every one. V, J and clone size were drawn from that table, and D and trimming were deduced from the DNA. The table includes about 150,000 clones, around 75% detected once. Deletions cut 2 bases from V and 3 bases from J, with 17 bases between. Looked up from germline, CDR1 is SGHRS and CDR2 is YFSETQ. The CDR3 covers 16 residues. Study results and caveats: The authors excluded some V segments, including TRBV6-2 and TRBV6-3, as indistinguishable. In a later analysis, several top co-occurrence clusters appeared linked to parvovirus B19, influenza, CMV and Epstein-Barr virus. Generally TCR sequences proved uncommon, though certain public TCRs appeared in numerous donors.

The V and J genes are TRBV5-1 and TRBJ1-1, with D tentatively TRBD1 (6 bases). The sequence derives from a woman aged 30 to 39 in good health and CMV-seronegative. Sequenced input: PBMCs. For the CDR3, the DNA is TGCGCCAGCAGCTTTGGGCGGGGGCTGGGGGACACTGAAGCTTTCTTT. This encodes CASSFGRGLGDTEAFF.